This T cell receptor (beta chain) originates from a study of T cell changes during pregnancy in multiple sclerosis. The CDR3 length is 16 residues. V was pared by 5 bases and J by 7 bases, with 21 bases between. CDR1 LNHDA and CDR2 SQIVND come from the germline V gene (reference sequence). Here immunoSEQ multiplex PCR was the method, and the copy in TCRdb shows in-frame clones only, minus some. Among about 22,000 clones listed, 85% to 90% were seen once. This specimen was CD8+ T cells from peripheral blood mononuclear cells, taken before pregnancy. The chain has TRBV19 and TRBJ1-5, with TRBD1 as a possible D gene (6 bases). The sequence was obtained from a female donor with multiple sclerosis, enrolled in a pregnancy study. The CDR3 DNA sequence: TGTGCCAGTAGTCCGGAGAGGTGGGGGCTTGAGCAGCCCCAGCATTTT. Translating gives CASSPERWGLEQPQHF.